The clone carrying this T cell receptor (beta chain) came up a few times. The antigen is undetermined. This sample is part of a study of post-analysis software for immune sequencing data. The authors incorporated unique molecular identifiers into the TCR beta cDNA libraries. T cells numbering about 0.9 to 11 million yielded cDNA molecules that totaled roughly 500,000. TCRdb re-analysed the PCR reads in MiXCR, keeping a single row per CDR3 protein. The table has hundreds of thousands of distinct CDR3 sequences, roughly 30% seen once. Study-wide points: Compared against controls, patients with multiple sclerosis displayed significantly lower normalized Chao1 diversity. Patients carried several TRBV segments more frequently than controls did, and TRBV5-6, TRBV5-1 and TRBV20-1 were among them.

The germline V gene has CDR1 SGDLS and CDR2 YYNGEE. V lost 4 bases and J 6 bases, leaving 14 bases between the germline ends. The CDR3 has 14 residues. J is TRBJ2-1 and V is TRBV9; D assignment may be TRBD1 or TRBD2 (5 bases each). The specimen was blood. The TCR sequence derives from a girl aged 10-17 years with multiple sclerosis. The CDR3 is CASSPWDASNEQFF. The CDR3 DNA follows: TGTGCCAGCAGCCCTTGGGACGCGAGCAATGAGCAGTTCTTC.